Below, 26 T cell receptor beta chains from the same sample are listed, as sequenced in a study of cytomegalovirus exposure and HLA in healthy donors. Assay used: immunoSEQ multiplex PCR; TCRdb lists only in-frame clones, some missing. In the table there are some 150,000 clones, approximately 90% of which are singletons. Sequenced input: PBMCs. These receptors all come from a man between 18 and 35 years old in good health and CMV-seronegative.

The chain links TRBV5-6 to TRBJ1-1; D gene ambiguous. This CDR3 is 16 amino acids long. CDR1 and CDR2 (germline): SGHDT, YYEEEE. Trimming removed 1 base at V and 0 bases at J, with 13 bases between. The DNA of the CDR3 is TGTGCCAGCAGCTTGCGAATAACAGTCATGAACACTGAAGCTTTCTTT. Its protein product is CASSLRITVMNTEAFF.

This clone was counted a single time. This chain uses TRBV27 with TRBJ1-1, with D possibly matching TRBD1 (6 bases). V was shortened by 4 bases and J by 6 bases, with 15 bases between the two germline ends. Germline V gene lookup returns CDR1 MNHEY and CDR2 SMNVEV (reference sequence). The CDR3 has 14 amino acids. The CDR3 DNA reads TGTGCCAGCAGTTCTTGGGGGCCGTGGGCTGAAGCTTTCTTT. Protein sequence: CASSSWGPWAEAFF.

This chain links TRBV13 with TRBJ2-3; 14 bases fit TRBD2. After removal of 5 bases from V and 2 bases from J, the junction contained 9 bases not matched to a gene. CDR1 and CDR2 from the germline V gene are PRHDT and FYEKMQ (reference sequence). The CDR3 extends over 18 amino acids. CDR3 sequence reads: CASSQTSGRALPTDTQYF. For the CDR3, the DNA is TGTGCCAGCAGCCAGACTAGCGGGAGGGCGTTGCCCACAGATACGCAGTATTTT.

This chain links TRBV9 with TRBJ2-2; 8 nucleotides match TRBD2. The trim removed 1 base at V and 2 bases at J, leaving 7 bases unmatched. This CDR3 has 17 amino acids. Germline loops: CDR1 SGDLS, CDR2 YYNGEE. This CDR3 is CASSVLWRGENTGELFF. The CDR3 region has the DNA TGTGCCAGCAGCGTATTGTGGCGGGGGGAAAACACCGGGGAGCTGTTTTTT.

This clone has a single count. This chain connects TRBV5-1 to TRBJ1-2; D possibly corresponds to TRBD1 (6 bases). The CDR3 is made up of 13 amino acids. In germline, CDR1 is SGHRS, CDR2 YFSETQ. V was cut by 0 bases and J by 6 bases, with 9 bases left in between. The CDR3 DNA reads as TGCGCCAGCAGCTTGGGCAGGGGCGATGGCTACACCTTC. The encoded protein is CASSLGRGDGYTF.

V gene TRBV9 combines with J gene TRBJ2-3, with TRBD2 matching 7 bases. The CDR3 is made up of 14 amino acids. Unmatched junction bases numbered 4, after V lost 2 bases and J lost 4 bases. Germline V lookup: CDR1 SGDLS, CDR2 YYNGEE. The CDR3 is CASSVSGEADTQYF. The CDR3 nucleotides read TGTGCCAGCAGCGTGAGCGGGGAAGCAGATACGCAGTATTTT.

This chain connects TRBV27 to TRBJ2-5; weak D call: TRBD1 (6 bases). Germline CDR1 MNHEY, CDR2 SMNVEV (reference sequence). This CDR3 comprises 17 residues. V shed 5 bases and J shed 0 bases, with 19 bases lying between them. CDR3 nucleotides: TGTGCCAGCAGTCGAATTTCAGGGGCAGGAAACCAAGAGACCCAGTACTTC. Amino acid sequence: CASSRISGAGNQETQYF.

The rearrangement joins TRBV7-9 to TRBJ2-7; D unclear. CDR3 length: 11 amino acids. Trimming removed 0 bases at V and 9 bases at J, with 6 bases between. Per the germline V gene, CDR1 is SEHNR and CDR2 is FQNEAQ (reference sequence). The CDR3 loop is CASSLAVGQYF. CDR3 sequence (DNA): TGTGCCAGCAGCTTAGCGGTCGGGCAGTACTTC.

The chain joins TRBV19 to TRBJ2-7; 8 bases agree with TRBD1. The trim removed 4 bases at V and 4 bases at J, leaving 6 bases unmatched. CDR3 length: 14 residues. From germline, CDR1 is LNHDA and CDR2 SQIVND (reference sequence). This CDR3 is CASSRQGARYEQYF. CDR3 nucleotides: TGTGCCAGTAGTAGGCAGGGGGCGCGGTACGAGCAGTACTTC.

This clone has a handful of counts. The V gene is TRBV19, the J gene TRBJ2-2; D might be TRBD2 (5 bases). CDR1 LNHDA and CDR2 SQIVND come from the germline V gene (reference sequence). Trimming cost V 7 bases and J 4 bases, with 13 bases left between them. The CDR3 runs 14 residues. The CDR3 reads CASTRDPSTGELFF. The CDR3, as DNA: TGTGCCAGTACCCGGGATCCCTCCACCGGGGAGCTGTTTTTT.

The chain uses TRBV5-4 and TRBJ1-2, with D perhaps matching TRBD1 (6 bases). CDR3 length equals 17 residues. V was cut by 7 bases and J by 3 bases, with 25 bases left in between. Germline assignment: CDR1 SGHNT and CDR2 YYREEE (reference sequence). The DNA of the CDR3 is TGTGCCAGCGCCTTAGACTTGCGTCAGGCAGGGGACTATGGCTACACCTTC. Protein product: CASALDLRQAGDYGYTF.

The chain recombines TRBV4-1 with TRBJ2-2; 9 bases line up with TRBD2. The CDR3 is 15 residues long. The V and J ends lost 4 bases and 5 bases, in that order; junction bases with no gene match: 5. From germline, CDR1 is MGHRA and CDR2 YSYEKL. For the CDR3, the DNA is TGCGCCAGCAGCCTTAGCGGGAGTGGGACCGGGGAGCTGTTTTTT. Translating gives CASSLSGSGTGELFF.

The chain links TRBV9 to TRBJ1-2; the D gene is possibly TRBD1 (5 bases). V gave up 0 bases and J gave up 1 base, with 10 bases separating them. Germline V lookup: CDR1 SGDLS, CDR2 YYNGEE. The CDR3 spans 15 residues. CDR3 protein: CASSVGFQGNYGYTF. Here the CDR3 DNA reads TGTGCCAGCAGCGTAGGTTTCCAGGGTAACTATGGCTACACCTTC.

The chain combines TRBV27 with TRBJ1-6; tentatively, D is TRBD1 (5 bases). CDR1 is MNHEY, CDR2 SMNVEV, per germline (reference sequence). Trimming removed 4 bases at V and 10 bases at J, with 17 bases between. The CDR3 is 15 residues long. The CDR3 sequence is CASSSPRQGLSPLHF. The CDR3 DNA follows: TGTGCCAGCAGTTCGCCCCGGCAGGGTCTATCACCCCTCCACTTT.

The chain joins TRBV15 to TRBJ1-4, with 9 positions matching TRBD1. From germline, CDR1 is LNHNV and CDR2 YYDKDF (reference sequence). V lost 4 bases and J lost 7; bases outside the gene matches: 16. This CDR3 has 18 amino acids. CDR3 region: CATSIRRVPGTGSEKLFF. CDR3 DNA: TGTGCCACCAGCATCCGAAGGGTCCCCGGGACAGGGTCTGAAAAACTGTTTTTT.

In DNA form, the CDR3 reads TGTGCCAGCAGCTCCCGTCCGGGACAGTCTGAAGCTTTCTTT. Residues: CASSSRPGQSEAFF. This rearrangement joins TRBV11-1 to TRBJ1-1; 7 bases fit TRBD1. CDR3 length: 14 residues. Germline V CDR1 and CDR2: SGHAT, FQDESV (reference sequence). With 4 bases clipped from V and 6 bases from J, the junction kept 8 bases outside the gene matches.

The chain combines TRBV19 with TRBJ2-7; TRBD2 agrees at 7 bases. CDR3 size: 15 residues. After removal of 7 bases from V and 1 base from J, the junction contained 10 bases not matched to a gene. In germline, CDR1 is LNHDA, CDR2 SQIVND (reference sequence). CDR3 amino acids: CASNSLSGSSYEQYF. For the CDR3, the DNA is TGTGCCAGTAATAGCCTTAGCGGGTCTTCCTACGAGCAGTACTTC.

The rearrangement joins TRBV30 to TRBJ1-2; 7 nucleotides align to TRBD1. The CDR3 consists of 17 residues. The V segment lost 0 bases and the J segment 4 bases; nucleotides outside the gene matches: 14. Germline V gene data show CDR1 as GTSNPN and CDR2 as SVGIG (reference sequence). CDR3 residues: CAWSVHRVGGGPYGYTF. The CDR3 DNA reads TGTGCCTGGAGTGTACATCGGGTTGGAGGGGGCCCCTATGGCTACACCTTC.

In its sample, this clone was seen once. In DNA, the CDR3 is TGTGCCAGCAGTTTAGCGGGCGTAACTGAAGCTTTCTTT. Protein product: CASSLAGVTEAFF. The chain employs TRBV28 and TRBJ1-1; D not certain. Germline CDR1 reads MDHEN; CDR2 reads SYDVKM. This CDR3 comprises 13 residues. The V and J ends lost 2 bases and 5 bases respectively, with 9 bases between them. Full variable domain (rest looked up from reference TRBV28 and TRBJ1-1): DVKVTQSSRYLVKRTGEKVFLECVQDMDHENMFWYRQDPGLGLRLIYFSYDVKMKEKGDIPEGYSVSREKKERFSLILESASTNQTSMYLCASSLAGVTEAFFGQGTRLTVV.

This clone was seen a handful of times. CDR3 nucleotides: TGTGCCAGCAGTTACCGGCAGGGTAATGAAAAACTGTTTTTT. Encoded protein: CASSYRQGNEKLFF. The chain uses TRBV6-6 and TRBJ1-4; D might be TRBD1 (5 bases). The germline CDR1 and CDR2 sequences are MNHNY and SVGAGI (reference sequence). The CDR3 covers 14 residues. V lost 2 bases, J lost 4 bases, and 8 bases lay in between.

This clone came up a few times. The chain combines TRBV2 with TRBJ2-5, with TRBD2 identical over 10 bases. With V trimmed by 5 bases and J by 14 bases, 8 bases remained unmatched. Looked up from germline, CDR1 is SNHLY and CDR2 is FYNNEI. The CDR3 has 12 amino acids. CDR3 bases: TGTGCCAGCAGTACAGGACTAGCGGCGCAATACTTC. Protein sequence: CASSTGLAAQYF.

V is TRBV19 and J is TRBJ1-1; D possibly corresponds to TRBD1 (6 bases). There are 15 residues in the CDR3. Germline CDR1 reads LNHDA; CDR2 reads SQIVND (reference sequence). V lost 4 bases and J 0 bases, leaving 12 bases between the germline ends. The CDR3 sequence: CASSRSGTLNTEAFF. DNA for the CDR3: TGTGCCAGTAGTAGATCCGGGACACTGAACACTGAAGCTTTCTTT. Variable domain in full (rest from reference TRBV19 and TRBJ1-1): DGGITQSPKYLFRKEGQNVTLSCEQNLNHDAMYWYRQDPGQGLRLIYYSQIVNDFQKGDIAEGYSVSREKKESFPLTVTSAQKNPTAFYLCASSRSGTLNTEAFFGQGTRLTVV.

In nucleotides, the CDR3 is TGTGCCAGGGGGACCGCCGGGGGTTCGAGTGAGCAGTTCTTC. Translating it yields CARGTAGGSSEQFF. This chain joins TRBV2 and TRBJ2-1, with D perhaps matching TRBD2 (6 bases). Germline CDR1 is SNHLY and CDR2 is FYNNEI. The CDR3 is 14 residues long. V gave up 9 bases and J gave up 9 bases, with 21 bases separating them.

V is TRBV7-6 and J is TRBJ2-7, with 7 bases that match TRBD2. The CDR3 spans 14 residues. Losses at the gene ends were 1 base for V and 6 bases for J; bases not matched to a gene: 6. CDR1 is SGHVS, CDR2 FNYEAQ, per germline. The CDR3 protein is CASSLGGGVGEQYF. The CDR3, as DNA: TGTGCCAGCAGCTTAGGGGGAGGGGTCGGCGAGCAGTACTTC.

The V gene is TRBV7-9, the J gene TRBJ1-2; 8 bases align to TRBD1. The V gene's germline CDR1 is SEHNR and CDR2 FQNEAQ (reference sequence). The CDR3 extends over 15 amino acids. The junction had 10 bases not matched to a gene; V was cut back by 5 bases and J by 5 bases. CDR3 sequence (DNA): TGTGCCAGCAGCCAAGGGTCAGGGGGCGTATATGGCTACACCTTC. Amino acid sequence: CASSQGSGGVYGYTF.

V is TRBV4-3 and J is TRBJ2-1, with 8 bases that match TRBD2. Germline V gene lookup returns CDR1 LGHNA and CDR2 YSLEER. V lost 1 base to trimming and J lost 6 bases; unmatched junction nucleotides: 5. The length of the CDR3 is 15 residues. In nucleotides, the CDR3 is TGCGCCAGCAGCCAAGCGAATAGCGGGGCCAATGAGCAGTTCTTC. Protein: CASSQANSGANEQFF.